The 19 T cell receptor beta chains reported below all come from one sample, sequenced in a study of control samples from healthy donors and cancer patients. Data came from immunoSEQ multiplex PCR; TCRdb stores just in-frame clones and leaves some out. The sample lists fewer than 90,000 clones, 70% to 90% occurring once. The sample taken for sequencing was blood. These receptor sequences come from a woman between 50 and 59 years old in good health.

This chain connects TRBV6-5 to TRBJ1-2; D is uncertain. Germline V gives CDR1 MNHEY, CDR2 SVGAGI. V lost 8 bases and J 6 bases, leaving 16 bases between the germline ends. The CDR3 totals 13 residues. CDR3 amino acids: CASLAAGGNGYTF. The CDR3 nucleotides read TGTGCCAGCCTAGCGGCGGGAGGGAATGGCTACACCTTC.

The rearrangement links TRBV5-4 to TRBJ1-2; TRBD1 might be the D (5 bases). Germline values: CDR1 SGHNT, CDR2 YYREEE (reference sequence). The CDR3 has 13 amino acids. Trimming pared 1 base from V and 4 bases from J, leaving 8 bases between. This CDR3 reads CASSLIGAYGYTF. In DNA, the CDR3 is TGTGCCAGCAGCTTGATAGGGGCCTATGGCTACACCTTC.

V usage is TRBV6-5 and J usage is TRBJ2-3; D is unclear. The CDR3 loop spans 13 amino acids. CDR1 and CDR2 from the germline V gene are MNHEY and SVGAGI. Trimming left V 7 bases short and J 2 bases short, with 10 bases between. Here the CDR3 reads CASTRRVTDTQYF. DNA of the CDR3: TGTGCCAGCACTAGACGAGTCACAGATACGCAGTATTTT.

This clone was detected only once. J is TRBJ1-6 and V is TRBV3-1 (or the pseudogene TRBV3-2); a weak D match, TRBD1 (6 bases). This CDR3 region has 13 residues. V gave up 5 bases and J gave up 11 bases, with 13 bases separating them. Germline CDR1 reads LGHDT; CDR2 reads YNNKEL (reference sequence). The CDR3 here is CASSYRESTPLHF. The CDR3 DNA reads TGTGCCAGCAGCTACAGGGAAAGTACACCCCTCCACTTT.

This clone showed up just a few times. The chain couples TRBV25-1 to TRBJ1-2; D is uncertain. This CDR3 spans 12 amino acids. Trimming pared 4 bases from V and 7 bases from J, leaving 10 bases between. CDR1 and CDR2 from the germline V gene are MGHDK and SYGVNS. The CDR3 spells CASSGFGVGYTF. CDR3 in DNA: TGTGCCAGCAGTGGCTTCGGTGTTGGCTACACCTTC.

The V and J genes are TRBV9 and TRBJ1-5; possible D gene TRBD1, 6 bases. The germline CDR1 and CDR2 sequences are SGDLS and YYNGEE. This CDR3 contains 15 residues. V was pared by 3 bases and J by 2 bases, with 12 bases between. This chain's CDR3 is CASSEGGLGNQPQHF. CDR3 bases: TGTGCCAGCAGCGAGGGGGGTTTGGGCAATCAGCCCCAGCATTTT.

J is TRBJ1-1 and V is TRBV6-5; D perhaps matches TRBD1 (6 bases). Trimming left V 2 bases short and J 1 base short, with 8 bases between. CDR1 and CDR2 from the germline V gene are MNHEY and SVGAGI. This CDR3 is built from 14 residues. The CDR3 here is CASSYGTPNTEAFF. The CDR3 DNA reads TGTGCCAGCAGTTACGGGACACCGAACACTGAAGCTTTCTTT.

This clone was seen a handful of times. The rearrangement uses TRBV7-9 and TRBJ1-4; 7 bases line up with TRBD1. J was trimmed by 16 bases and V by 5 bases; bases with no gene match: 16. CDR1 and CDR2 from the germline V gene are SEHNR and FQNEAQ (reference sequence). The CDR3 is 14 amino acids. CDR3 in amino acids: CASSPAKGTGEPFF. The DNA of the CDR3 is TGTGCCAGCAGCCCGGCGAAGGGTACAGGGGAGCCGTTTTTT.

The V gene is TRBV5-6, the J gene TRBJ2-3; TRBD2 matches at 8 bases. This CDR3 has 15 residues. CDR1 SGHDT and CDR2 YYEEEE come from the germline V gene. V trimming: 3 bases; J trimming: 1 base; junction bases outside the gene matches: 4. CDR3 DNA: TGTGCCAGCAGCTCCTCGGGACTAGGCACAGATACGCAGTATTTT. Translated: CASSSSGLGTDTQYF. Combining the CDR3 with reference TRBV5-6 and TRBJ2-3 gives the whole variable domain DAGVTQSPTHLIKTRGQQVTLRCSPKSGHDTVSWYQQALGQGPQFIFQYYEEEERQRGNFPDRFSGHQFPNYSSELNVNALLLGDSALYLCASSSSGLGTDTQYFGPGTRLTVL.

The chain joins TRBV5-4 to TRBJ2-7; perhaps TRBD1 as D (6 bases). V was cut by 2 bases and J by 2 bases, with 14 bases left in between. The germline V gene encodes CDR1 SGHNT and CDR2 YYREEE (reference sequence). CDR3 size: 15 residues. This chain's CDR3 is CASSLGTLDTYEQYF. DNA for the CDR3: TGTGCCAGCAGCTTAGGGACACTGGACACCTACGAGCAGTACTTC.

J is TRBJ1-5 and V is TRBV4-1; 9 nucleotides align to TRBD1. Germline V gene data show CDR1 as MGHRA and CDR2 as YSYEKL. Unmatched junction bases numbered 2, after V lost 0 bases and J lost 5 bases. The CDR3 sequence is 15 residues long. DNA of the CDR3: TGCGCCAGCAGCCAAGATCGACAGGGGGATCAGCCCCAGCATTTT. As protein: CASSQDRQGDQPQHF.

CDR3 DNA sequence: TGCAGCGTCATGACAGGACTTTCCGGGGAGCTGTTTTTT. Residues: CSVMTGLSGELFF. This sequence joins TRBV29-1 and TRBJ2-2; TRBD1 might be the D (6 bases). Trimming stripped 6 bases from V and 6 bases from J, with 14 bases between. CDR3 length: 13 amino acids. Germline values: CDR1 SQVTM, CDR2 ANQGSEA.

The chain uses TRBV4-1 and TRBJ1-2; TRBD1 agrees at 8 bases. Unmatched junction bases numbered 11, after V lost 7 bases and J lost 4 bases. Germline values: CDR1 MGHRA, CDR2 YSYEKL. This CDR3 is built from 15 residues. The CDR3 DNA is TGCGCCAGCACCATTCCGGGACAGGACTTCTATGGCTACACCTTC. It is translated as CASTIPGQDFYGYTF.

The genes are TRBV11-2 and TRBJ2-1; 7 bases agree with TRBD2. The CDR3 sequence is 12 residues long. The V gene's germline CDR1 is SGHAT and CDR2 FQNNGV. V was clipped by 0 bases and J by 12 bases; unmatched bases: 2. CDR3 sequence: CASSLEWGGQFF. DNA for the CDR3: TGTGCCAGCAGCTTAGAATGGGGGGGGCAGTTCTTC.

The V gene is TRBV4-2, the J gene TRBJ1-4; D is perhaps TRBD1 (5 bases). The CDR3 has 15 residues. With 5 bases removed from V and 7 bases from J, the gap between germline ends came to 17 bases. CDR1 is LGHNA and CDR2 is YNFKEQ in the germline V gene. CDR3 bases: TGTGCCAGCAGCTCCACCCCAGGGCGGCGTGAAAAACTGTTTTTT. It translates to CASSSTPGRREKLFF.

This chain links TRBV3-1 (or the pseudogene TRBV3-2) with TRBJ2-1; D gene ambiguous. This CDR3 is 15 amino acids long. Germline CDR1 reads LGHDT; CDR2 reads YNNKEL (reference sequence). The V gene lost 2 bases and the J gene lost 7 bases, with 15 bases spanning the gap. This CDR3 reads CASSQLNRPVNEQFF. In DNA, the CDR3 is TGTGCCAGCAGCCAATTGAACCGCCCGGTAAATGAGCAGTTCTTC.

J is TRBJ1-4 and V is TRBV24-1; weak D call: TRBD1 (6 bases). V lost 2 bases and J lost 5, with 14 bases in between. This CDR3 comprises 16 residues. Germline V gene lookup returns CDR1 KGHDR and CDR2 SFDVKD. The CDR3 loop reads CATSDSKGGRNEKLFF. Written as DNA, the CDR3 is TGTGCCACCAGTGATTCTAAAGGGGGAAGGAATGAAAAACTGTTTTTT.

The chain uses TRBV9 and TRBJ1-3, with 8 bases identical to TRBD1. The CDR3 totals 18 residues. Trimming removed 4 bases from V and 0 bases from J; junction bases left unmatched: 12. The germline CDR1 and CDR2 sequences are SGDLS and YYNGEE. CDR3: CASSQTLLDRVSGNTIYF. CDR3 sequence (DNA): TGTGCCAGCAGCCAAACACTCTTGGACAGGGTCTCTGGAAACACCATATATTTT.

This clone was seen just once. J is TRBJ2-7 and V is TRBV12-3 or TRBV12-4; D tentatively fits TRBD1 or TRBD2 (5 bases each). V lost 6 bases to trimming and J lost 6 bases, with 15 bases between them. The CDR3 is made up of 13 amino acids. CDR3 loop: CASSPRGWREQYF. In DNA, the CDR3 is TGTGCCAGCAGCCCGAGGGGTTGGCGCGAGCAGTACTTC.